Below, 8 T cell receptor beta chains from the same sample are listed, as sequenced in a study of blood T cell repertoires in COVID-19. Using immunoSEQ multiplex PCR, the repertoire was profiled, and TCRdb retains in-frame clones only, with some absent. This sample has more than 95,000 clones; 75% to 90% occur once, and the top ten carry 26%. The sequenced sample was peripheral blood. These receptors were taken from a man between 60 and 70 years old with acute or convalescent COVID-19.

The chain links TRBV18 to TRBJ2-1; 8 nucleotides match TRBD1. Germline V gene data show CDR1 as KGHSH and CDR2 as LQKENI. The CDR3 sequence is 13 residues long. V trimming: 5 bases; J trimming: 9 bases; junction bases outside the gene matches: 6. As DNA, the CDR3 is TGTGCCAGCTCATCGGGACAGGAGACTGAGCAGTTCTTC. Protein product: CASSSGQETEQFF.

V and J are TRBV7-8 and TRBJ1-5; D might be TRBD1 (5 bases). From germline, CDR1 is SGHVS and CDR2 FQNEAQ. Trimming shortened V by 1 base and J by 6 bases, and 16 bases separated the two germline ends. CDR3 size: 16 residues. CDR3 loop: CASSLGSLAGVQPQHF. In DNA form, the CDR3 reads TGTGCCAGCAGCTTAGGAAGTTTGGCGGGGGTTCAGCCCCAGCATTTT.

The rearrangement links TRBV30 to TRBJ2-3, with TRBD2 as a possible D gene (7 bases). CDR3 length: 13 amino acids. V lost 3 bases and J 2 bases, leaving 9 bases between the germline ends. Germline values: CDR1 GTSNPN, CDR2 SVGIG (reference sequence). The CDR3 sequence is CAWRGGATDTQYF. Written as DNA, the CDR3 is TGTGCCTGGAGAGGGGGGGCCACAGATACGCAGTATTTT.

The CDR3 sequence: CASRQTGEMAFF. Here the CDR3 DNA reads TGTGCCAGCAGGCAAACGGGGGAGATGGCTTTCTTT. The chain is built from TRBV12-3 or TRBV12-4 and TRBJ1-1, with D perhaps TRBD1 (5 bases). The CDR3 consists of 12 residues. The ends were cut back, 6 bases at V and 11 bases at J, with 16 bases in the middle.

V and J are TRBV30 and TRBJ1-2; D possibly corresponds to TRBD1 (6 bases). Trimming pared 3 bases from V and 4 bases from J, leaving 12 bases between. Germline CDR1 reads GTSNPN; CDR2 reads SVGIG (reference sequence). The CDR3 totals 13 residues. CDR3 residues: CAWRGGPGYGYTF. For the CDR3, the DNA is TGTGCCTGGAGGGGGGGGCCGGGCTATGGCTACACCTTC.

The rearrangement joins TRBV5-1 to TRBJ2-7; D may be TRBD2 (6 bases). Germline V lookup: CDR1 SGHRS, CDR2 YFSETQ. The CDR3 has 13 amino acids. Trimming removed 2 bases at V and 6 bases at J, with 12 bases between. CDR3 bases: TGCGCCAGCAGCTTTACCGAAGCGGGCGAGCAGTACTTC. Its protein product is CASSFTEAGEQYF.

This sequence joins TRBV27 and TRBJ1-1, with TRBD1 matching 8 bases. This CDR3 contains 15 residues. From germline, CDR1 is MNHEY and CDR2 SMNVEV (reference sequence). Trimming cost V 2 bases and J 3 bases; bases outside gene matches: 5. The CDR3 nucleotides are TGTGCCAGCAGTTTAACTGACAGGGGAGACACTGAAGCTTTCTTT. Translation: CASSLTDRGDTEAFF.

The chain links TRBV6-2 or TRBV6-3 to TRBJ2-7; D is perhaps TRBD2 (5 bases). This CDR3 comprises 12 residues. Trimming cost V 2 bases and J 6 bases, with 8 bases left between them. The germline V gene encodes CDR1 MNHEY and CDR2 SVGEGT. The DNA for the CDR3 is TGTGCCAGCAGTTACCCTAGCTCCGAGCAGTACGTC. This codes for CASSYPSSEQYV.